This TCR beta chain appears in the sequencing data of a study of cytomegalovirus exposure and HLA in healthy donors. Looked up from germline, CDR1 is SGDLS and CDR2 is YYNGEE. The CDR3 totals 13 residues. V lost 1 base to trimming and J lost 1 base, with 5 bases between them. Turning to this clone: Other nucleotide sequences from this sample produce the same CDR3.

The PCR made use of 60 Vbeta and 13 Jbeta primers. The protocol was immunoSEQ multiplex PCR, while the TCRdb copy is restricted to in-frame clones and leaves out a portion. The data contain under 110,000 clones, 70% to 80% of them singletons. Material: PBMCs. This clonotype was obtained from a boy between 10 and 17 years old in good health and CMV-seronegative. The chain couples TRBV9 to TRBJ1-1; D is possibly TRBD1 (5 bases). CDR3 sequence (DNA): TGTGCCAGCAGCGTACAGGGGAACACTGAAGCTTTCTTT. Amino acid sequence: CASSVQGNTEAFF.